This TCR beta chain emerged from a study of blood T cells in healthy people across ages. Germline V gene sequence: CDR1 DFQATT, CDR2 SNEGSKA (reference sequence). There are 13 residues in the CDR3. The germline V and J ends were trimmed by 1 base and 3 bases, with 9 bases remaining between them. Ranging in age from roughly 6 to 100, the donors were healthy Caucasian individuals from Russia. As to this clonotype: Its antigen is not identified.

General study points: Diversity of TCR beta per million T cells declined in a roughly linear way with age. The percentage of naive T cells correlated strongly with TCR beta diversity.

Primers used in a second PCR of roughly 7 to 12 cycles were a sample-barcoded 5' primer and a J-beta primer mix. TCRdb reprocessed the 5' RACE reads with MiXCR, giving one entry per CDR3 protein. The sample includes hundreds of thousands of distinct CDR3 sequences, 55% to 70% of them seen just once. What was sequenced was blood. This chain uses TRBV20-1 with TRBJ1-1; D is perhaps TRBD1 (6 bases). The TCR comes from a man aged 30-40 years in good health. The chain's CDR3 is CSARAQGYTEAFF. CDR3 nucleotides: TGCAGTGCTAGAGCGCAGGGGTACACTGAAGCTTTCTTT.